This T cell receptor beta chain was retrieved from a study of T-cell memory formation after mild COVID-19. Study-wide context: Clusters were largely donor specific. Notes on the study in general: Shrinking CD4+ clones resided mostly in CM and EM, and CD8+ ones in EMRA. Pre-infection memory already had some responding clones, implying cross-reactive memory joined.

This clonotype was counted between two and nine times. Its target is not known. Between the trimmed V and J ends, which lost 3 bases and 4 bases, there was a span of 10 bases. CDR3 length equals 14 residues. Libraries for TCRalpha and TCRbeta carried sample barcodes and unique molecular identifiers via 5'RACE. MiXCR was run by TCRdb on the 5' RACE reads, yielding one entry per CDR3 protein. The sample lists 450,000 or so distinct CDR3 sequences, roughly 20% occurring once. Sequencing used PBMCs or a T cell subset sorted from them (not recorded which). The TCR originated in an adult woman who had mild COVID-19 (a few samples of this study predate the infection). Cell type and time point are not known. This chain joins TRBV12-3 or TRBV12-4 and TRBJ2-1, with D maybe TRBD2 (5 bases). The CDR3 DNA sequence: TGTGCCAGCAGTTTCTCGGGAAGGTACAATGAGCAGTTCTTC. It is translated as CASSFSGRYNEQFF.